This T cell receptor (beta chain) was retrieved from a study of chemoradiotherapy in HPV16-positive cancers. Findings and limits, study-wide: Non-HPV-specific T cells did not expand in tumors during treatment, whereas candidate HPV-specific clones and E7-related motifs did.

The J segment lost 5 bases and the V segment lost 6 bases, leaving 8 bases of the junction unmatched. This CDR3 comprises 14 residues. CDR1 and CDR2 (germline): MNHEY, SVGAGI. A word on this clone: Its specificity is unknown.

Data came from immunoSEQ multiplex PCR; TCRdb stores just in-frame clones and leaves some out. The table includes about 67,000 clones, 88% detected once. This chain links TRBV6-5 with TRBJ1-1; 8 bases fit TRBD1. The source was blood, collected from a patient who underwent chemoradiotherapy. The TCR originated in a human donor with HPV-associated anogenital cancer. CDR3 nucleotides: TGTGCCAGCAGACGGGGGACAGGCGTAACTGAAGCTTTCTTT. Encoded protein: CASRRGTGVTEAFF.